Shown below are 31 T cell receptor beta chains from a single sample sequenced in a study of cytomegalovirus exposure and HLA in healthy donors. PCR employed 60 Vbeta and 13 Jbeta primers. Assay: immunoSEQ multiplex PCR; the TCRdb copy retains only in-frame clones and omits some. The sample lists about 140,000 clones, 75% to 85% occurring once. The sample consisted of PBMCs. These receptor sequences come from a woman between 18 and 30 years old in good health and CMV-seropositive.

This chain connects TRBV19 to TRBJ2-7; D possibly corresponds to TRBD2 (6 bases). The CDR3 is made up of 13 amino acids. V lost 4 bases and J 3 bases, leaving 10 bases between the germline ends. Per the germline V gene, CDR1 is LNHDA and CDR2 is SQIVND (reference sequence). The CDR3 sequence is CASSSGARYEQYF. DNA for the CDR3: TGTGCCAGTAGTAGCGGGGCACGCTACGAGCAGTACTTC.

The CDR3 coding sequence is TGTGCCAGCAGCCCCCGGGACTCCCAAGAGACCCAGTACTTC. As protein: CASSPRDSQETQYF. The chain combines TRBV7-7 with TRBJ2-5, with a possible D match to TRBD2 (6 bases). V shed 5 bases and J shed 1 base, with 11 bases lying between them. The length of the CDR3 is 14 residues. Germline V gives CDR1 SSHAT, CDR2 FNYEAQ (reference sequence).

The rearrangement uses TRBV6-6 and TRBJ1-2, with D possibly matching TRBD1 (6 bases). The CDR3 is 14 residues long. Trimming pared 0 bases from V and 6 bases from J, leaving 11 bases between. CDR1 and CDR2 (germline): MNHNY, SVGAGI (reference sequence). The CDR3 DNA sequence: TGTGCCAGCAGTTACTCAGACAGGCTCAATGGCTACACCTTC. This sequence encodes CASSYSDRLNGYTF.

The DNA for the CDR3 is TGCGCCAGCAGCCAAGGCCACAGGTTTTCACCCCTCCACTTT. The encoded protein is CASSQGHRFSPLHF. The rearrangement links TRBV4-1 to TRBJ1-6; D may be TRBD1 (5 bases). Germline CDR1 MGHRA, CDR2 YSYEKL. Trimming removed 1 base at V and 9 bases at J, with 10 bases between. The CDR3 is 14 amino acids.

This clone was seen a few times. The chain recombines TRBV2 with TRBJ2-5; a possible D gene is TRBD1 (6 bases). Germline-derived CDR1 and CDR2 are SNHLY and FYNNEI. V lost 6 bases and J 1 base, leaving 15 bases between the germline ends. The CDR3 runs 15 residues. CDR3 nucleotides: TGTGCCAGCAGGCTACAGGGTCTAACCCAAGAGACCCAGTACTTC. Translation gives CASRLQGLTQETQYF.

The chain links TRBV5-4 to TRBJ2-1; 15 bases map to TRBD2. The V gene end was trimmed by 1 base and the J gene end by 8 bases; junction bases not matched to a gene: 16. Germline V gives CDR1 SGHNT, CDR2 YYREEE (reference sequence). CDR3 size: 20 residues. As DNA, the CDR3 is TGTGCCAGCAGCTTGATCGGGACTAGCGGGGGGCGAGTCAGGTACGATGAGCAGTTCTTC. It translates to CASSLIGTSGGRVRYDEQFF. The complete variable domain, with remaining parts taken from reference TRBV5-4 and TRBJ2-1, reads ETGVTQSPTHLIKTRGQQVTLRCSSQSGHNTVSWYQQALGQGPQFIFQYYREEENGRGNFPPRFSGLQFPNYSSELNVNALELDDSALYLCASSLIGTSGGRVRYDEQFFGPGTRLTVL.

The V gene is TRBV21-1, the J gene TRBJ2-5; the table's D gene call, TRBD2, was not cross checked with the DNA. TRBV21-1 is deemed a pseudogene. CDR3 length equals 15 residues. The CDR3 sequence is CASSTAGGGQETQYF. DNA for the CDR3: TGTGCCAGCAGCACAGCGGGGGGGGGTCAAGAGACCCAGTACTTC.

The sample holds one count of this clone. The rearrangement uses TRBV30 and TRBJ2-4; D possibly corresponds to TRBD2 (6 bases). Trimming removed 2 bases at V and 10 bases at J, with 24 bases between. CDR1 is GTSNPN, CDR2 SVGIG, per germline (reference sequence). This CDR3 comprises 16 residues. Here the CDR3 DNA reads TGTGCCTGGAGTCCGCCCGGAGACTACACTAGCAGGATTCAGTACTTC. Amino acids: CAWSPPGDYTSRIQYF.

The rearrangement joins TRBV5-1 to TRBJ1-6; D ambiguous. Germline CDR1 is SGHRS and CDR2 is YFSETQ. The V end lost 4 bases, the J end lost 6 bases, and 11 bases lay between the germline ends. The CDR3 contains 14 residues. The CDR3 sequence is CASSRDNINSPLHF. CDR3 sequence (DNA): TGCGCCAGCAGCCGAGACAACATTAATTCACCCCTCCACTTT.

This chain joins TRBV5-1 and TRBJ1-1; D is uncertain. V was shortened by 4 bases and J by 4 bases, with 14 bases between the two germline ends. The CDR3 is made up of 14 amino acids. CDR1 SGHRS and CDR2 YFSETQ come from the germline V gene. The CDR3 is CASSPLEVGTEAFF. The CDR3 DNA reads as TGCGCCAGCAGCCCCTTGGAGGTTGGCACTGAAGCTTTCTTT.

The genes are TRBV7-9 and TRBJ1-2; D might be TRBD1 (6 bases). V was shortened by 0 bases and J by 6 bases, with 8 bases between the two germline ends. The CDR3 extends over 13 amino acids. Germline CDR1 and CDR2: SEHNR and FQNEAQ (reference sequence). The CDR3 loop reads CASSLAAGDGYTF. CDR3 nucleotide sequence: TGTGCCAGCAGCTTAGCGGCAGGGGATGGCTACACCTTC.

The rearrangement uses TRBV6-5 and TRBJ2-7; a weak D match, TRBD1 (6 bases). V gave up 5 bases and J gave up 2 bases, with 10 bases separating them. CDR3 length: 13 amino acids. Germline V gene data show CDR1 as MNHEY and CDR2 as SVGAGI. In DNA, the CDR3 is TGTGCCAGCAGTGGACAGATTACCTACGAGCAGTACTTC. Encoded protein: CASSGQITYEQYF.

This clone was seen a few times. This chain connects TRBV4-2 to TRBJ2-3, with TRBD2 matching over 9 bases. Trimming took 1 base from V and 3 from J; bases not matched to a gene: 2. The germline gives CDR1 LGHNA, CDR2 YNFKEQ. This CDR3 has 15 residues. CDR3 sequence: CASSQGTSETDTQYF. The CDR3 DNA reads as TGTGCCAGCAGCCAAGGGACTAGCGAGACAGATACGCAGTATTTT.

The rearrangement links TRBV5-1 to TRBJ1-6; 7 positions match TRBD1. The CDR3 runs 14 residues. V shed 4 bases, J shed 4 bases, and the junction held 2 bases outside the gene matches. Per the germline V gene, CDR1 is SGHRS and CDR2 is YFSETQ. CDR3 loop: CASSTGQYNSPLHF. In DNA, the CDR3 is TGCGCCAGCAGCACGGGACAGTATAATTCACCCCTCCACTTT.

The chain carries TRBV4-3 and TRBJ1-1; 9 positions agree with TRBD1. Per the germline V gene, CDR1 is LGHNA and CDR2 is YSLEER. V dropped 1 base and J dropped 6; count of bases not matched to a gene: 6. This CDR3 region has 15 residues. For the CDR3, the DNA is TGCGCCAGCAGCCAAGGAACAGGGGGCTTATCTGAAGCTTTCTTT. Translated: CASSQGTGGLSEAFF.

The V call is TRBV18, the J call TRBJ2-7, with 8 bases matching TRBD1. Germline values: CDR1 KGHSH, CDR2 LQKENI. J lost 2 bases, V lost 3 bases, and 9 bases had no gene match. The CDR3 is 16 amino acids. DNA for the CDR3: TGTGCCAGCTCACCCGTCCAGGGGGCTCTAGCCTACGAGCAGTACTTC. As protein: CASSPVQGALAYEQYF.

The chain has TRBV2 and TRBJ2-5, with 7 bases that match TRBD2. The CDR3 has 12 amino acids. The germline gives CDR1 SNHLY, CDR2 FYNNEI. V lost 6 bases, J lost 4 bases, and 2 bases stayed unmatched. The CDR3 DNA is TGTGCCAGCAGGGGGGAGGGAGAGACCCAGTACTTC. Translation gives CASRGEGETQYF. Complete variable domain (other parts from reference TRBV2 and TRBJ2-5): EPEVTQTPSHQVTQMGQEVILRCVPISNHLYFYWYRQILGQKVEFLVSFYNNEISEKSEIFDDQFSVERPDGSNFTLKIRSTKLEDSAMYFCASRGEGETQYFGPGTRLLVL.

The chain combines TRBV11-2 with TRBJ2-5; 13 bases are shared with TRBD2. Germline trimming cut 4 bases from V and 3 bases from J; bases unmatched to any gene: 5. Germline-derived CDR1 and CDR2 are SGHAT and FQNNGV. This CDR3 is 16 amino acids long. For the CDR3, the DNA is TGTGCCAGCAGCTCGATGGGACTAGCGGGGAAAGAGACCCAGTACTTC. Its protein product is CASSSMGLAGKETQYF.

The CDR3 region has the DNA TGTGCCAGCAGCAAACTAGGAGTAAACACCGGGGAGCTGTTTTTT. Translating it yields CASSKLGVNTGELFF. The chain has TRBV6-5 and TRBJ2-2, with D possibly matching TRBD2 (5 bases). The CDR3 length is 15 residues. V was clipped by 6 bases and J by 2 bases, with 13 bases between them. Per the germline V gene, CDR1 is MNHEY and CDR2 is SVGAGI.

This CDR3 is CASRKYGQGNSPLHF. The DNA of the CDR3 is TGCGCCAGCAGAAAATATGGACAGGGGAATTCACCCCTCCACTTT. The V call is TRBV5-1, the J call TRBJ1-6, with 9 positions matching TRBD1. Trimming cost V 5 bases and J 7 bases; bases outside gene matches: 7. The CDR3 sequence is 15 residues long. Germline CDR1 and CDR2: SGHRS and YFSETQ. Based on the CDR3 plus reference TRBV5-1 and TRBJ1-6, the full variable domain is KAGVTQTPRYLIKTRGQQVTLSCSPISGHRSVSWYQQTPGQGLQFLFEYFSETQRNKGNFPGRFSGRQFSNSRSEMNVSTLELGDSALYLCASRKYGQGNSPLHFGNGTRLTVT.

The rearrangement joins TRBV7-9 to TRBJ2-7; 9 bases align to TRBD1. The V gene end was trimmed by 3 bases and the J gene end by 2 bases; junction bases not matched to a gene: 5. CDR3 length equals 15 residues. The germline V gene has CDR1 SEHNR and CDR2 FQNEAQ (reference sequence). CDR3 nucleotides: TGTGCCAGCAGCTTCCCCCGGACAGGGGCCTACGAGCAGTACTTC. Translated, it gives CASSFPRTGAYEQYF.

The chain employs TRBV5-1 and TRBJ2-5, with D possibly TRBD2 on 6 matching bases. The assigned J gene may be wrong: the sequence end matches TRBJ2-7 better. This CDR3 is 14 amino acids long. CDR1 is SGHRS and CDR2 is YFSETQ in the germline V gene. The CDR3 spells CASSPSGSAYEQYF. The CDR3 DNA follows: TGCGCCAGCAGCCCGAGCGGGTCCGCCTACGAGCAGTACTTC.

CDR3 amino acids: CASSQDWSGGAYEQYF. DNA of the CDR3: TGCGCCAGCAGCCAAGATTGGAGCGGGGGGGCCTACGAGCAGTACTTC. The V gene is TRBV4-1, the J gene TRBJ2-7; 10 positions match TRBD2. This CDR3 region has 16 residues. V lost 0 bases, J lost 2 bases, and 4 bases stayed unmatched. CDR1 MGHRA and CDR2 YSYEKL come from the germline V gene.

This chain joins TRBV4-1 and TRBJ1-2, with D hard to call. Per germline, CDR1 MGHRA and CDR2 YSYEKL. This CDR3 has 13 amino acids. V dropped 3 bases and J dropped 8 bases, with 13 bases sitting between them. The CDR3 DNA follows: TGCGCCAGCAGCCACGCGGGCGAGGGAGGCTACACCTTC. Translating it yields CASSHAGEGGYTF.

The rearrangement links TRBV6-6 to TRBJ1-2; 9 nucleotides line up with TRBD1. The CDR3 has 14 amino acids. Losses at the gene ends were 6 bases for V and 6 bases for J; bases not matched to a gene: 8. Germline CDR1 reads MNHNY; CDR2 reads SVGAGI (reference sequence). The CDR3 sequence is CASRVPGTGNGYTF. CDR3 DNA: TGTGCCAGCAGGGTCCCTGGGACAGGGAATGGCTACACCTTC.

The J gene is TRBJ1-6, the V gene TRBV2; D is perhaps TRBD1 (6 bases). The CDR3 consists of 13 residues. Germline CDR1 and CDR2: SNHLY and FYNNEI. Between the trimmed V and J ends, which lost 10 bases and 5 bases, there was a span of 12 bases. The CDR3 spells CATKYRDNSPLHF. The CDR3 DNA follows: TGTGCCACCAAATACAGGGATAATTCACCCCTCCACTTT. The whole variable domain, remainder taken from reference TRBV2 and TRBJ1-6, is EPEVTQTPSHQVTQMGQEVILRCVPISNHLYFYWYRQILGQKVEFLVSFYNNEISEKSEIFDDQFSVERPDGSNFTLKIRSTKLEDSAMYFCATKYRDNSPLHFGNGTRLTVT.

In its sample, this clone was seen a few times. The chain has TRBV5-6 and TRBJ2-7; TRBD2 aligns across 9 bases. V lost 2 bases to trimming and J lost 11 bases; unmatched junction nucleotides: 5. This CDR3 is built from 12 residues. Germline loops: CDR1 SGHDT, CDR2 YYEEEE. CDR3 DNA: TGTGCCAGCAGCTTATTGCGGGGGGGGAAGTACTTC. Protein: CASSLLRGGKYF.

J is TRBJ2-5 and V is TRBV21-1; the table's D gene call, TRBD1, was not cross checked with the DNA. TRBV21-1 is tagged as a pseudogene. The CDR3 is made up of 14 amino acids. The CDR3: CASSKAHRQETQYF. The CDR3 region has the DNA TGTGCCAGCAGCAAAGCTCACAGGCAAGAGACCCAGTACTTC.

The V and J genes are TRBV5-1 and TRBJ2-1, with TRBD1 identical over 8 bases. V lost 4 bases and J lost 3; bases outside the gene matches: 6. Germline V CDR1 and CDR2: SGHRS, YFSETQ. The CDR3 runs to 15 residues. This CDR3 is CASSVRTGSYNEQFF. The DNA of the CDR3 is TGCGCCAGCAGCGTGAGGACAGGGAGCTACAATGAGCAGTTCTTC. The full variable domain, in which reference TRBV5-1 and TRBJ2-1 provide the parts outside the CDR3, is KAGVTQTPRYLIKTRGQQVTLSCSPISGHRSVSWYQQTPGQGLQFLFEYFSETQRNKGNFPGRFSGRQFSNSRSEMNVSTLELGDSALYLCASSVRTGSYNEQFFGPGTRLTVL.

The rearrangement uses TRBV7-7 and TRBJ2-1; 8 bases are shared with TRBD2. CDR3 length equals 16 residues. Germline lookup yields CDR1 SSHAT and CDR2 FNYEAQ (reference sequence). With 1 base clipped from V and 3 bases from J, the junction kept 5 bases outside the gene matches. For the CDR3, the DNA is TGTGCCAGCAGCTTAGGTTCGGGGGGGCTCTACAATGAGCAGTTCTTC. Its translation: CASSLGSGGLYNEQFF. Based on the CDR3 plus reference TRBV7-7 and TRBJ2-1, the full variable domain is GAGVSQSPRYKVTKRGQDVTLRCDPISSHATLYWYQQALGQGPEFLTYFNYEAQPDKSGLPSDRFSAERPEGSISTLTIQRTEQRDSAMYRCASSLGSGGLYNEQFFGPGTRLTVL.

The chain recombines TRBV7-9 with TRBJ2-7; the match to TRBD2 covers 12 bases. CDR1 and CDR2 (germline): SEHNR, FQNEAQ (reference sequence). This CDR3 region has 17 residues. V trimming: 6 bases; J trimming: 2 bases; junction bases outside the gene matches: 11. The CDR3: CASRHPSGGARTYEQYF. The CDR3 DNA reads as TGTGCCAGCAGACATCCTAGCGGGGGGGCCCGGACCTACGAGCAGTACTTC.